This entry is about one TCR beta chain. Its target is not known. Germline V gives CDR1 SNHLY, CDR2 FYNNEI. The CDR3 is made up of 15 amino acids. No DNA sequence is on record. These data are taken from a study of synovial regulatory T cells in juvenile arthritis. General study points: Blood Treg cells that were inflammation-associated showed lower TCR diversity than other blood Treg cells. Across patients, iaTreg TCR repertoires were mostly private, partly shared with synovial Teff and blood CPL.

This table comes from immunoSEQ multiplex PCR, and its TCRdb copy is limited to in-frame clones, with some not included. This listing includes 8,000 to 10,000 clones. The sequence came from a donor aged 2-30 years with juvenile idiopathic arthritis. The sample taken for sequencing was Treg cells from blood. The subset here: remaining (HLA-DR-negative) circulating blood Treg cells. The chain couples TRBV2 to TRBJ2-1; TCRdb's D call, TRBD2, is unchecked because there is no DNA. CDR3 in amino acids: CASSESAAPYNEQFF. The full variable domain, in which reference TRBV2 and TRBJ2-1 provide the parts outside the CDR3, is EPEVTQTPSHQVTQMGQEVILRCVPISNHLYFYWYRQILGQKVEFLVSFYNNEISEKSEIFDDQFSVERPDGSNFTLKIRSTKLEDSAMYFCASSESAAPYNEQFFGPGTRLTVL.